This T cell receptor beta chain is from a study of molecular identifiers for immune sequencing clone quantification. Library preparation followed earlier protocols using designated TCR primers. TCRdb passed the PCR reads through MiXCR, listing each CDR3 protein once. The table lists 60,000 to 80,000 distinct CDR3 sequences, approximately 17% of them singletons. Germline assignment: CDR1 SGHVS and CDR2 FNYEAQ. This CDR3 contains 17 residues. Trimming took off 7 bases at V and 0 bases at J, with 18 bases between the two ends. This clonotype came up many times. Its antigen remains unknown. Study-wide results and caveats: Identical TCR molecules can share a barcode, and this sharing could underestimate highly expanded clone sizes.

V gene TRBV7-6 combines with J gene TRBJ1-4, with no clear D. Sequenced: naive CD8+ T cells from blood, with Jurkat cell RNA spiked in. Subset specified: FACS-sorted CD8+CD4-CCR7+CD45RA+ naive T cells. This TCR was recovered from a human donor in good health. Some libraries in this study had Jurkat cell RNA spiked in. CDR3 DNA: TGTGCCAGCACCTCGAGCGATACTCGGGCAACTAATGAAAAACTGTTTTTT. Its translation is CASTSSDTRATNEKLFF.